This is a list of T cell receptor beta chains from one sample in a study of identical twins. TCRdb fed the 5' RACE reads into MiXCR, producing one record per CDR3 protein. Here the sample spans around 230,000 distinct CDR3 sequences, approximately 7.1% being singletons. The same data also went into a second study, on T cells expressing NK-cell markers.

The sequenced sample was CD8+ T cells sorted from blood. These receptors all stem from a woman aged 18-29 years in good health. Both conserved end residues are part of each CDR3. A D gene is named only where the DNA matches it firmly. Where a row states a size, it is once, few, many or the class of an expanded clone; other rows omit it.

clone size: few
D gene: -
V gene: TRBV13
J gene: TRBJ1-4
CDR3 DNA: TGTGCCAGCAGCGCGTCAACTAATGAAAAACTGTTTTTT
CDR3 protein: CASSASTNEKLFF

clone size: few
D gene: -
V gene: TRBV4-1
J gene: TRBJ2-5
CDR3 DNA: TGCGCCAGCAGCCTCTCACTAGGAGAAGAGACCCAGTACTTC
CDR3 protein: CASSLSLGEETQYF

clone size: -
D gene: -
V gene: TRBV7-9
J gene: TRBJ2-2
CDR3 DNA: TGTGCCAGCAGTTTTGACAGGAAAGCGACCGGGGAGCTGTTTTTT
CDR3 protein: CASSFDRKATGELFF

clone size: many
D gene: -
V gene: TRBV4-3
J gene: TRBJ2-3
CDR3 DNA: TGCGCCAGCAGCCAAGAATATCGGGGTTGGACAGATACGCAGTATTTT
CDR3 protein: CASSQEYRGWTDTQYF

clone size: -
D gene: -
V gene: TRBV21-1
J gene: TRBJ2-7
CDR3 DNA: TGTGCCAGCAGCAAAGTTTGCGGGAGCTCCTACGAGCAGTACTTC
CDR3 protein: CASSKVCGSSYEQYF

clone size: -
D gene: TRBD1
V gene: TRBV10-1
J gene: TRBJ2-2
CDR3 DNA: TGCGCCAGCAGTGATGGGACAGGGAGGGCCGGGGAGCTGTTTTTT
CDR3 protein: CASSDGTGRAGELFF

clone size: many
D gene: TRBD1
V gene: TRBV12-3/TRBV12-4
J gene: TRBJ2-7
CDR3 DNA: TGTGCCAGCAGGCCCGGGACAGGGGTGTACGAGCAGTACTTC
CDR3 protein: CASRPGTGVYEQYF

clone size: -
D gene: TRBD2
V gene: TRBV9
J gene: TRBJ2-3
CDR3 DNA: TGTGCCAGCAGCCCCAAGCGGGGGGGCGCCACAGATACGCAGTATTTT
CDR3 protein: CASSPKRGGATDTQYF

clone size: many
D gene: -
V gene: TRBV7-9
J gene: TRBJ2-3
CDR3 DNA: TGTGCCAGCAGCCCCCGTGCCGTGGAGGATACGCAGTATTTT
CDR3 protein: CASSPRAVEDTQYF

clone size: few
D gene: -
V gene: TRBV6-5
J gene: TRBJ2-7
CDR3 DNA: TGTGCCAGCAGTTACTCGAGGGACGGGGCAGAGCAGTACTTC
CDR3 protein: CASSYSRDGAEQYF

clone size: few
D gene: -
V gene: TRBV27
J gene: TRBJ2-1
CDR3 DNA: TGTGCCAGCAGTGACCAGGTTTACTCCTACAATGAGCAGTTCTTC
CDR3 protein: CASSDQVYSYNEQFF

clone size: -
D gene: -
V gene: TRBV5-1
J gene: TRBJ2-7
CDR3 DNA: TGCGCCAGCAGCTTGGATGACAGCCCTGCCTACGAGCAGTACTTC
CDR3 protein: CASSLDDSPAYEQYF

clone size: few
D gene: -
V gene: TRBV14
J gene: TRBJ2-5
CDR3 DNA: TGTGCCAGCAGACCCACGGTTGGGACCCAGTACTTC
CDR3 protein: CASRPTVGTQYF

clone size: few
D gene: TRBD1
V gene: TRBV20-1
J gene: TRBJ1-1
CDR3 DNA: TGCAGTGCTACAGGGACAGGGGGCGACGTAGCTTTCTTT
CDR3 protein: CSATGTGGDVAFF

clone size: -
D gene: -
V gene: TRBV27
J gene: TRBJ2-2
CDR3 DNA: TGTGCCAGCAGGAGTCCCGGGGAGCTGTTTTTT
CDR3 protein: CASRSPGELFF

clone size: few
D gene: -
V gene: TRBV7-9
J gene: TRBJ2-1
CDR3 DNA: TGTGCCAGCAGCCCCCCAGCCGACAATGAGCAGTTCTTC
CDR3 protein: CASSPPADNEQFF

clone size: many
D gene: -
V gene: TRBV29-1
J gene: TRBJ2-7
CDR3 DNA: TGCAGCGTTGAAAGGGGGGACACCCCTTACGAGCAGTACTTC
CDR3 protein: CSVERGDTPYEQYF

clone size: many
D gene: -
V gene: TRBV7-8
J gene: TRBJ2-1
CDR3 DNA: TGTGCCAGCAGCCCCCAGGGGCGGACCAATGAGCAGTTCTTC
CDR3 protein: CASSPQGRTNEQFF

clone size: few
D gene: TRBD2
V gene: TRBV11-2
J gene: TRBJ2-5
CDR3 DNA: TGTGCCAGCAGCTTAGTACTAGCGGGAGGAGAGACCCAGTACTTC
CDR3 protein: CASSLVLAGGETQYF

clone size: many
D gene: TRBD2
V gene: TRBV6-1
J gene: TRBJ2-7
CDR3 DNA: TGTGCCAGCAGCAAGGGGACTAGCGGCTACGAGCAGTACTTC
CDR3 protein: CASSKGTSGYEQYF

clone size: -
D gene: TRBD2
V gene: TRBV6-2/TRBV6-3
J gene: TRBJ2-1
CDR3 DNA: TGTGCCAGCGCTGCTAGCGGGACCGAGGGTGAGCAGTTCTTC
CDR3 protein: CASAASGTEGEQFF

clone size: few
D gene: -
V gene: TRBV12-3/TRBV12-4
J gene: TRBJ1-1
CDR3 DNA: TGTGCCAGCAGTTTCAACGGCTTGAACACTGAAGCTTTCTTT
CDR3 protein: CASSFNGLNTEAFF

clone size: few
D gene: TRBD1
V gene: TRBV10-1
J gene: TRBJ2-7
CDR3 DNA: TGCGCCAGCAGTACCGGGACAGGGGGGGATGAGCAGTACTTC
CDR3 protein: CASSTGTGGDEQYF

clone size: -
D gene: -
V gene: TRBV7-9
J gene: TRBJ2-1
CDR3 DNA: TGTGCCAGCAGCCCCGATGAAGGGGGAGGAGATGAGCAGTTCTTC
CDR3 protein: CASSPDEGGGDEQFF

clone size: few
D gene: TRBD1
V gene: TRBV12-3/TRBV12-4
J gene: TRBJ2-7
CDR3 DNA: TGTGCCAGCAGCCCGACAGGGTCTACGGGCGAGCAGTACTTC
CDR3 protein: CASSPTGSTGEQYF

clone size: few
D gene: -
V gene: TRBV7-6
J gene: TRBJ1-5
CDR3 DNA: TGTGCCAGCAGCTTAGGGGTAGGAATGTATAGCAATCAGCCCCAGCATTTT
CDR3 protein: CASSLGVGMYSNQPQHF

clone size: few
D gene: TRBD2
V gene: TRBV3-1
J gene: TRBJ2-2
CDR3 DNA: TGTGCCAGCAGCCTACTAGGGACTAGCGGGAGATTTAACACCGGGGAGCTGTTTTTT
CDR3 protein: CASSLLGTSGRFNTGELFF

clone size: many
D gene: -
V gene: TRBV12-3/TRBV12-4
J gene: TRBJ1-2
CDR3 DNA: TGTGCCAGCGCTGGCGGCGAGGGCTACACCTTC
CDR3 protein: CASAGGEGYTF

clone size: few
D gene: TRBD1
V gene: TRBV20-1
J gene: TRBJ1-4
CDR3 DNA: TGCAGTGCTAGAGATTCCGGGGACAGAATTAATGAAAAACTGTTTTTT
CDR3 protein: CSARDSGDRINEKLFF

clone size: few
D gene: -
V gene: TRBV27
J gene: TRBJ2-1
CDR3 DNA: TGTGCCAGCAGTCACATCATCGGCGAACGCAATGAGCAGTTCTTC
CDR3 protein: CASSHIIGERNEQFF

clone size: -
D gene: -
V gene: TRBV13
J gene: TRBJ1-1
CDR3 DNA: TGTGCCAGCAGCTTAGGCCGCGGCGCTGAAGCTTTCTTT
CDR3 protein: CASSLGRGAEAFF

clone size: few
D gene: TRBD2
V gene: TRBV27
J gene: TRBJ2-3
CDR3 DNA: TGTGCCAGCAGAGTCCTAGCGGGGAGCACAGATACGCAGTATTTT
CDR3 protein: CASRVLAGSTDTQYF

clone size: few
D gene: -
V gene: TRBV25-1
J gene: TRBJ2-2
CDR3 DNA: TGTGCCAGCAGTGAACGCGAAGGGGAGCTGTTTTTT
CDR3 protein: CASSEREGELFF

clone size: few
D gene: -
V gene: TRBV6-1
J gene: TRBJ2-5
CDR3 DNA: TGTGCCAGCAGTGAACTCGGTCCGGGGCCTTTAGAGACCCAGTACTTC
CDR3 protein: CASSELGPGPLETQYF

clone size: few
D gene: TRBD2
V gene: TRBV12-3/TRBV12-4
J gene: TRBJ2-5
CDR3 DNA: TGTGCCAGCAGTGGGACTAGCGGGAGGGCCGGTGGGACCCAGTACTTC
CDR3 protein: CASSGTSGRAGGTQYF

clone size: many
D gene: -
V gene: TRBV10-1
J gene: TRBJ1-2
CDR3 DNA: TGCGCCAGCAGAAACACGGCCCTCTACACCTTC
CDR3 protein: CASRNTALYTF

clone size: -
D gene: -
V gene: TRBV9
J gene: TRBJ2-3
CDR3 DNA: TGTGCCAGCAGCACGGGTGCGGGGAAGGATACGCAGTATTTT
CDR3 protein: CASSTGAGKDTQYF

clone size: few
D gene: -
V gene: TRBV27
J gene: TRBJ2-5
CDR3 DNA: TGTGCCAGCAGTCCCCCGGGGTTCCAAGAGACCCAGTACTTC
CDR3 protein: CASSPPGFQETQYF

clone size: few
D gene: TRBD2
V gene: TRBV6-1
J gene: TRBJ2-1
CDR3 DNA: TGTGCCAGCAGGTGGACTAGCGGGAGGGCCGTAGCCAATGAGCAGTTCTTC
CDR3 protein: CASRWTSGRAVANEQFF

clone size: -
D gene: TRBD2
V gene: TRBV7-8
J gene: TRBJ2-1
CDR3 DNA: TGTGCCAGCAGCTCCACTAGCGGGGGGCCTCCGGAGCAGTTCTTC
CDR3 protein: CASSSTSGGPPEQFF

clone size: few
D gene: -
V gene: TRBV27
J gene: TRBJ1-1
CDR3 DNA: TGTGCCAGCAGGTCAGGTGGGGGCACTGAAGCTTTCTTT
CDR3 protein: CASRSGGGTEAFF

clone size: many
D gene: -
V gene: TRBV10-3
J gene: TRBJ2-7
CDR3 DNA: TGTGCCATCAGTGAGCCGCGGACGGGGGACTACGAGCAGTACTTC
CDR3 protein: CAISEPRTGDYEQYF

clone size: -
D gene: TRBD1
V gene: TRBV7-9
J gene: TRBJ1-2
CDR3 DNA: TGTGCCAGCAGCCAAACAGGGGGCGAGTTGGGCACCTTC
CDR3 protein: CASSQTGGELGTF

clone size: -
D gene: TRBD1
V gene: TRBV20-1
J gene: TRBJ1-2
CDR3 DNA: TGCAGTGCTCGAACAAACAGGGGAAGGGGTGGCTACACCTTC
CDR3 protein: CSARTNRGRGGYTF

clone size: few
D gene: TRBD1
V gene: TRBV19
J gene: TRBJ2-1
CDR3 DNA: TGTGCCAGTAGTACCCGACAGGGCGTAGTATTGAATGAGCAGTTCTTC
CDR3 protein: CASSTRQGVVLNEQFF